This T cell receptor (beta chain) was documented in a study of molecular identifiers for immune sequencing clone quantification. V was clipped by 1 base and J by 6 bases, with 12 bases between them. CDR1 and CDR2 from the germline V gene are MNHEY and SVGEGT. This CDR3 is 14 amino acids long. Generation of bulk TCR libraries relied on previously described methods and listed TCR primers. TCRdb redid the calling of the PCR reads with MiXCR, one entry per CDR3 protein. This table has about 640,000 distinct CDR3 sequences, about 20% appearing once. This clonotype was counted between two and nine times. Construction of naive CD8 libraries employed about 17,000 to 1,100,000 sorted cells together with 10%, 30% or 50% RNA. A CD8+CD4-CCR7+CD45RA+ gate was used to sort naive CD8 T cells.

The source of this sequence is a human donor in good health. Some libraries in this study had Jurkat cell RNA spiked in. The rearrangement links TRBV6-2 or TRBV6-3 to TRBJ1-2; no reliable D call. Sequenced material: naive CD8+ T cells from blood, with Jurkat cell RNA spiked in. Subset here: FACS-sorted CD8+CD4-CCR7+CD45RA+ naive T cells. This CDR3 reads CASSYWVSKDGYTF. CDR3 DNA sequence: TGTGCCAGCAGTTACTGGGTCTCAAAGGATGGCTACACCTTC.